A single sample is the source of the 13 T cell receptor beta chains below, sequenced in a study of blood T cell repertoires in COVID-19. Sequenced by immunoSEQ multiplex PCR; TCRdb stores in-frame clones only, minus some. The repertoire consists of around 260,000 clones, with around 88% occurring once and the leading ten covering almost 2%. The sample taken for sequencing was peripheral blood. These receptors were obtained from a man aged 30-40 years with active or convalescent COVID-19.

The chain has TRBV5-5 and TRBJ2-7; D not resolved. Germline-derived CDR1 and CDR2 are SGHKS and YYEKEE (reference sequence). V lost 4 bases and J 0 bases, leaving 8 bases between the germline ends. The CDR3 runs to 13 residues. The CDR3 reads CASSPVSSYEQYF. The CDR3 DNA is TGTGCCAGCAGCCCCGTTTCCTCCTACGAGCAGTACTTC.

The rearrangement joins TRBV19 to TRBJ1-2, with D possibly being TRBD1 (6 bases). CDR1 and CDR2 (germline): LNHDA, SQIVND (reference sequence). The CDR3 is 13 residues long. V lost 7 bases, J lost 7 bases, and 16 bases lay in between. In DNA form, the CDR3 reads TGTGCCAGTACCCAAGGGGGGGCTTTTGGCTACACCTTC. It translates to CASTQGGAFGYTF.

This clone was counted once. The genes are TRBV3-1 (or the pseudogene TRBV3-2) and TRBJ2-5, with 10 bases aligning to TRBD2. Losses at the gene ends were 4 bases for V and 7 bases for J; bases not matched to a gene: 9. The CDR3 is 15 residues long. From germline, CDR1 is LGHDT and CDR2 YNNKEL (reference sequence). CDR3 amino acids: CASSLAGGQPWTQYF. In DNA form, the CDR3 reads TGTGCCAGCAGCCTAGCGGGGGGCCAGCCGTGGACCCAGTACTTC.

The chain is built from TRBV9 and TRBJ1-1; 10 positions match TRBD1. V was pared by 4 bases and J by 4 bases, with 7 bases of the junction left unmatched. This CDR3 contains 15 residues. Germline CDR1 is SGDLS and CDR2 is YYNGEE. CDR3 sequence: CASSSRQGATTEAFF. CDR3 DNA: TGTGCCAGCAGCTCCAGACAGGGGGCGACCACTGAAGCTTTCTTT.

The chain couples TRBV5-6 to TRBJ1-2, with 7 bases aligning to TRBD1. Germline V CDR1 and CDR2: SGHDT, YYEEEE. V dropped 2 bases and J dropped 2; count of bases not matched to a gene: 9. The CDR3 contains 16 residues. The CDR3 DNA reads TGTGCCAGCAGCTTTCCAAAGACAGGGAAGAACTATGGCTACACCTTC. Translation: CASSFPKTGKNYGYTF.

The rearrangement uses TRBV27 and TRBJ1-2, with 7 bases that match TRBD1. The CDR3 runs to 16 residues. Trimming took 2 bases from V and 4 from J; bases not matched to a gene: 10. Germline-derived CDR1 and CDR2 are MNHEY and SMNVEV (reference sequence). This chain's CDR3 is CASSLRGDSDFYGYTF. CDR3 nucleotides: TGTGCCAGCAGTTTACGTGGGGACAGCGATTTCTATGGCTACACCTTC.

The rearrangement uses TRBV5-4 and TRBJ1-1; TRBD1 might be the D (6 bases). This CDR3 has 14 residues. V lost 4 bases and J 4 bases, leaving 14 bases between the germline ends. From germline, CDR1 is SGHNT and CDR2 YYREEE (reference sequence). CDR3 loop: CASSPPRGSTEAFF. The CDR3 nucleotides are TGTGCCAGCAGCCCCCCCAGGGGCAGCACTGAAGCTTTCTTT.

CDR3 DNA: TGTGCCAGCAGCTTAGGGGCGTTCTATGGCTACACCTTC. Amino acids: CASSLGAFYGYTF. The chain recombines TRBV7-8 with TRBJ1-2, with D uncertain. CDR1 and CDR2 (germline): SGHVS, FQNEAQ. The CDR3 length is 13 residues. V was clipped by 1 base and J by 4 bases, with 7 bases between them.

V is TRBV5-5 and J is TRBJ2-5; D gene uncertain. This CDR3 spans 13 amino acids. The V end lost 0 bases, the J end lost 7 bases, and 10 bases lay between the germline ends. Germline-derived CDR1 and CDR2 are SGHKS and YYEKEE (reference sequence). The CDR3 sequence: CASSLGLVVTQYF. The CDR3 DNA sequence: TGTGCCAGCAGCTTGGGGCTAGTTGTGACCCAGTACTTC.

The chain is built from TRBV28 and TRBJ2-2; D unclear. V lost 3 bases to trimming and J lost 1 base, with 3 bases between them. The CDR3 is 13 amino acids. Germline V gene data show CDR1 as MDHEN and CDR2 as SYDVKM. The CDR3 region has the DNA TGTGCCAGCAGTTTTATGAACACCGGGGAGCTGTTTTTT. As protein: CASSFMNTGELFF. Combining the CDR3 with reference TRBV28 and TRBJ2-2 gives the whole variable domain DVKVTQSSRYLVKRTGEKVFLECVQDMDHENMFWYRQDPGLGLRLIYFSYDVKMKEKGDIPEGYSVSREKKERFSLILESASTNQTSMYLCASSFMNTGELFFGEGSRLTVL.

CDR3 nucleotides: TGTGCCAGCACGAACACCGGGGAGCTGTTTTTT. Translating gives CASTNTGELFF. The gene calls are TRBV19 and TRBJ2-2; D ambiguous. Trimming removed 9 bases at V and 0 bases at J, with 2 bases between. Germline V CDR1 and CDR2: LNHDA, SQIVND (reference sequence). The CDR3 extends over 11 amino acids.

V is TRBV2 and J is TRBJ2-7; 10 nucleotides agree with TRBD1. CDR1 SNHLY and CDR2 FYNNEI come from the germline V gene. This CDR3 has 14 residues. V shed 3 bases, J shed 4 bases, and the junction held 3 bases outside the gene matches. The DNA of the CDR3 is TGTGCCAGCAGTGAGACAGGGGGCGGTTACGAGCAGTACTTC. As protein: CASSETGGGYEQYF.

This chain uses TRBV14 with TRBJ2-2; 8 bases match TRBD2. Germline CDR1 and CDR2: SGHDN and FVKESK. V dropped 4 bases and J dropped 5; count of bases not matched to a gene: 9. The CDR3 is made up of 16 amino acids. The CDR3 bases are TGTGCCAGCAGCCTCGCCGGGGGGGCTCAGACCGGGGAGCTGTTTTTT. Translation gives CASSLAGGAQTGELFF.